This T cell receptor beta chain came from a study of beta chain features in type 1 diabetes. Findings and limits, study-wide: All four CD4+ subsets of Type 1 diabetes patients contained TCRB CDR3s that were moderately but significantly shorter. Cells carrying high TCR expression could end up over-represented when cDNA is sequenced.

J was trimmed by 3 bases and V by 10 bases; bases with no gene match: 8. This CDR3 spans 14 amino acids. Germline V CDR1 and CDR2: ENHRY, SYGVKD. This clone has more than one count but fewer than ten. Its antigen is not identified. The authors reverse transcribed all of the isolated RNA, so sequencing captured expressed TCRB transcripts. Repertoires were generated with immunoSEQ multiplex PCR, while TCRdb's copy carries only in-frame clones and drops some. Among about 250,000 clones listed, 11% were seen once. The chain links TRBV10-3 to TRBJ2-7; 11 nucleotides line up with TRBD1. Source material: naive CD4+ T cells from blood. This receptor was obtained from a man younger than 40 with type 1 diabetes. As DNA, the CDR3 is TGTGCCACCGGTTCCGGGACAGGGGGCTACGAGCAGTACTTC. This encodes CATGSGTGGYEQYF.